This T cell receptor beta chain was identified during a study of CD8 T cells in Susac syndrome. Random hexamers served to reverse transcribe roughly 0.45 to 1 ug RNA. TCRdb reanalysed the immunoSEQ multiplex PCR reads using MiXCR and keeps one entry per CDR3 protein. The table shows some 26,000 distinct CDR3 sequences, with over 85% occurring only once. CDR3 length: 15 amino acids. V lost 0 bases and J 1 base, leaving 9 bases between the germline ends. Germline lookup yields CDR1 LGHDT and CDR2 YNNKEL (reference sequence). The genes are TRBV3-1 and TRBJ1-1; D call uncertain. Sequencing used CD8+ T cells from PBMCs. The clonotype originates from a human donor with Susac syndrome. This chain's CDR3 is CASSQDLGRNTEAFF. CDR3 nucleotide sequence: TGTGCCAGCAGCCAAGATCTTGGCAGGAACACTGAAGCTTTCTTT.